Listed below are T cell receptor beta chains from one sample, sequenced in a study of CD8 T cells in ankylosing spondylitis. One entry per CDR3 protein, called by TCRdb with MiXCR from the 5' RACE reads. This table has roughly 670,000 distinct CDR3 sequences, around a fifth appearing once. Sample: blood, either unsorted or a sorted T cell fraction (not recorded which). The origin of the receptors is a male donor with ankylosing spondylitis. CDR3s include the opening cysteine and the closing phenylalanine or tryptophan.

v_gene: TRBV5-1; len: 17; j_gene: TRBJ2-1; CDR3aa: CASSAPPGQGFTNEQFF
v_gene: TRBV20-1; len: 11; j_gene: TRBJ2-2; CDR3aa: CSARRAGELFF
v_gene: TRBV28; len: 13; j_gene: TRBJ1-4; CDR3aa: CASTEGTNEKLFF
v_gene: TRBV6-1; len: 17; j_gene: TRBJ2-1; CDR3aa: CASSPQTTSGNYNEQFF
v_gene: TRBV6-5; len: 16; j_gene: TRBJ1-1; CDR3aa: CASSYSRRQSRTEAFF
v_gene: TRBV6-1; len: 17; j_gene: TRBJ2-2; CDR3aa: CASRLPLGRAGTGELFF
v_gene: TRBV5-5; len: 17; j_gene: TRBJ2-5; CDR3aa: CASSHLGNTVFQETQYF
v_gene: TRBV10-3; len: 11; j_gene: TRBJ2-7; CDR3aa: CAISPGYEQYF
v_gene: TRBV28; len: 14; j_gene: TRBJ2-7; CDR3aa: CASSSSGGSWEQYF
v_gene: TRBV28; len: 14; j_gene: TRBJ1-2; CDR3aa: CASSLARGTYGYTF
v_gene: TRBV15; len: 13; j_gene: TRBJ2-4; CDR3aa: CATSTGAKNIQYF
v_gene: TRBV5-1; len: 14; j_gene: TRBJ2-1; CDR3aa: CASSRRDRENEQFF
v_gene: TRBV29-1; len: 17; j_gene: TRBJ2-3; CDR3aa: CSVDRDRTLGSTDTQYF
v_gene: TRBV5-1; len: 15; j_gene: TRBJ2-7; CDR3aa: CASSPVGGQAYEQYF
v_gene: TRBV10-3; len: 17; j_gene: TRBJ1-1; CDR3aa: CAIRLQGTGGLNTEAFF
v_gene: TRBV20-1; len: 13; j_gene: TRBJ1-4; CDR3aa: CSATGTDNEKLFF
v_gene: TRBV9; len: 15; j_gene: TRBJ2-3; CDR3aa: CASRRGRVGADTQYF
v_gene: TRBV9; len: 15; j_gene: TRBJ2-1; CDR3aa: CASSVALAGVNEQFF
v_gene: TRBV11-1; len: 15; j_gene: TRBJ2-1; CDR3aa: CASSLGQGARYEQFF
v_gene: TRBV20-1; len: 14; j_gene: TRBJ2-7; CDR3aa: CSARDQTNSYEQYF
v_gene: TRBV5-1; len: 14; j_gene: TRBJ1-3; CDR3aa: CASSFGSVGNTIYF
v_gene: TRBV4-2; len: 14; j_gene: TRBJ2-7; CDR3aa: CASSPTVGAYEQYF
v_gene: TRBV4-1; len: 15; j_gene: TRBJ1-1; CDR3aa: CASSPQGGVNTEAFF